These T cell receptor beta chains were read from a single sample in a study of T cells in Graves' hyperthyroidism and ophthalmopathy. TCRdb re-called the multiplex PCR reads through MiXCR, storing one row per CDR3 protein. In the table there are more than 500,000 distinct CDR3 sequences, about 45% of which are singletons. Sequencing used peripheral blood or thyroid tissue (not recorded which). These receptors were taken from an adult woman with Graves' disease, either hyperthyroidism or ophthalmopathy (not recorded which). CDR3s include the opening cysteine and the closing phenylalanine or tryptophan. Fields, in order: V gene, D gene, clone size, J gene, CDR3 DNA, CDR3 protein. The D gene is left open where the match is weak. Part of the rows lack a size; the others show once, few, many or a class for expanded clones.

>TRBV6-4|TRBD2|NA|TRBJ2-2
TGTGCCAGCAGTGAGGGGAGGGCCGACACCGGGGAGCTGTTTTTT
CASSEGRADTGELFF
>TRBV5-1|NA|many|TRBJ2-5
TGCGCCAGCAGCCGGACGGAAAGAGAGACCCAGTACTTC
CASSRTERETQYF
>TRBV12-3/TRBV12-4|NA|many|TRBJ1-5
TGTGCCAGCAGATTCGGACCGGGACGGGAGGGCCAGCATTTT
CASRFGPGREGQHF
>TRBV5-1|TRBD1|NA|TRBJ2-2
TGCGCCAGCAGCCATCCCACCCAGGGGGCGAACACCGGGGAGCTGTTTTTT
CASSHPTQGANTGELFF
>TRBV10-3|TRBD1|NA|TRBJ1-2
TGTGCCATCAGTGAGTCGGGACAGGGTCGCTATGGCTACACCTTC
CAISESGQGRYGYTF
>TRBV18|NA|NA|TRBJ2-5
TGTGCCAGCTCACCACCTCCGGGCCTTGGGGAGACCCAGTACTTC
CASSPPPGLGETQYF
>TRBV9|NA|few|TRBJ1-4
TGTGCCAGCAGCGCATCAGGGGTGGCTTATGAAAAACTGTTTTTT
CASSASGVAYEKLFF
>TRBV29-1|TRBD1|NA|TRBJ1-5
TGCAGCGTGCAGGCCGGGGGACAGAGACCCAATCAGCCCCAGCATTTT
CSVQAGGQRPNQPQHF
>TRBV10-2|NA|many|TRBJ2-7
TGCGCCAGCAGTGAGGCGTCCTACGAGCAGTACTTC
CASSEASYEQYF
>TRBV24-1|NA|NA|TRBJ2-5
TGTGCCACCAGTGATTTCGGAGGTCGAAAGACCCAGTACTTC
CATSDFGGRKTQYF
>TRBV7-2|TRBD1|once|TRBJ2-7
TGTGCCAGCAGCCCGGGACAGAGAACCTACGAGCAGTACTTC
CASSPGQRTYEQYF
>TRBV27|NA|NA|TRBJ2-7
TGTGCCAGCACCTCCAGAGGCAGCTCCTACGAGCAGTACTTC
CASTSRGSSYEQYF
>TRBV2|TRBD2|once|TRBJ2-2
TGTGCCAGCAGTGAATTTCCTCGGACTAGCACCGGGGAGCTGTTTTTT
CASSEFPRTSTGELFF
>TRBV6-1|NA|once|TRBJ1-1
TGTGCCAGCAGTGAAAGTGAAGGCAATGTTGAAGCTTTCTTT
CASSESEGNVEAFF
>TRBV2|NA|NA|TRBJ1-6
TGTGCCAGCAGTGAGCGGGGGCCTTCTAATTCACCCCTCCACTTT
CASSERGPSNSPLHF
>TRBV29-1|NA|NA|TRBJ1-1
TGCAGCGGCGGGGGCCTCTACAATGAAGCTTTCTTT
CSGGGLYNEAFF
>TRBV10-3|TRBD2|NA|TRBJ2-5
TGTGCCATCAGCCAAGCTACTAGCGAGGAGACCCAGTACTTC
CAISQATSEETQYF
>TRBV29-1|NA|NA|TRBJ1-1
TGCAGCGACAGGGACTTTAACACTGAAGCTTTCTTT
CSDRDFNTEAFF
>TRBV7-3|NA|many|TRBJ1-3
TGTGCCAGCAGCCCCGGGGGGGATCCCTCTGGAAACACCATATATTTT
CASSPGGDPSGNTIYF
>TRBV20-1|NA|NA|TRBJ1-1
TGCAGTGCTAGAGACCGGGGGATCTATGGCTCCGCTTTCTTT
CSARDRGIYGSAFF
>TRBV5-1|NA|many|TRBJ1-4
TGCGCCAGCAGCTTGGGGACAGTTAATGAAAAACTGTTTTTT
CASSLGTVNEKLFF
>TRBV10-3|TRBD1|NA|TRBJ1-6
TGTGCCATCAGCTACGGACAGGGGATTTCACCCCTCCACTTT
CAISYGQGISPLHF
>TRBV24-1|NA|NA|TRBJ2-3
TGTGCCATCAGCTTTTCCCGGGACACAGATACGCAGTATTTT
CAISFSRDTDTQYF
>TRBV10-3|NA|NA|TRBJ1-3
TGTGCCATAAGCGGGCAAAGCTCTGGAAACACCATATATTTT
CAISGQSSGNTIYF
>TRBV13|NA|NA|TRBJ2-3
TGTGCCAGCAGCCTCTCTCCAGTAGCCGCAGATACGCAGTATTTT
CASSLSPVAADTQYF
>TRBV4-1|NA|few|TRBJ1-1
TGCGCCAGCAGCCAAAATAAGGGGCTTACGAACACTGAAGCTTTCTTT
CASSQNKGLTNTEAFF
>TRBV27|TRBD1|NA|TRBJ2-7
TGTGCCAGCAGTTTAAATATAGGACAGGGAATCTACGAGCAGTACTTC
CASSLNIGQGIYEQYF
>TRBV5-1|NA|NA|TRBJ2-6
TGCGCCAGCCAGGCTGCCGGGGCCAACGTCCTGACTTTC
CASQAAGANVLTF
>TRBV10-1|NA|NA|TRBJ2-5
TGCGCCAGCAGTGAGACCGAGGACTTC
CASSETEDF
>TRBV5-1|NA|once|TRBJ1-5
TGCGCCAGCAGCCCCCGGCCCCAGCATTTT
CASSPRPQHF
>TRBV10-1|NA|many|TRBJ1-2
TGCGCCAGCAGTCAGACGAAAGGCTACACCTTC
CASSQTKGYTF
>TRBV7-9|NA|few|TRBJ1-2
TGTGCCAGCAGCTTAGGAGACGTCTATGGCTACACCTTC
CASSLGDVYGYTF
>TRBV4-1|NA|many|TRBJ1-1
TGCGCCAGCAGCCAAGAATGGGGGGGCACTGAAGCTTTCTTT
CASSQEWGGTEAFF
>TRBV29-1|NA|many|TRBJ1-1
TGCAGCGTTAAACGCTTGGGGCGCATGGGCACTGAAGCTTTCTTT
CSVKRLGRMGTEAFF
>TRBV19|TRBD1|NA|TRBJ1-3
TGTGCCAGTAGCTCCCACTGGACAGGGAATGGAAACACCATATATTTT
CASSSHWTGNGNTIYF
>TRBV19|NA|NA|TRBJ2-3
TGTGCCAGTAGTATCTGGGATTCCCGGGGCACAGATACGCAGTATTTT
CASSIWDSRGTDTQYF
>TRBV9|NA|NA|TRBJ2-5
TGTGCCAGCAGCGTAGTTCCAGGATCGGAGACCCAGTACTTC
CASSVVPGSETQYF
>TRBV20-1|NA|many|TRBJ2-7
TGCAGTGCTAGGGACATTTCCTACGAGCAGTACTTC
CSARDISYEQYF
>TRBV10-3|TRBD2|once|TRBJ2-5
TGTGCCAGCATTCCTAGCGGGGGCACCGGGGAGACCCAGTACTTC
CASIPSGGTGETQYF
>TRBV15|TRBD2|many|TRBJ2-7
TGTGCCACCAGCAGAGGAGGGAGGGGAACCTACGAGCAGTACTTC
CATSRGGRGTYEQYF
>TRBV27|NA|few|TRBJ2-2
TGTGCCAGCAGTTTTCTGGGAGACGCCGGGGAGCTGTTTTTT
CASSFLGDAGELFF
>TRBV10-3|NA|few|TRBJ1-1
TGTGCCATCAGTGACCTAGGGCCGAACACTGAAGCTTTCTTT
CAISDLGPNTEAFF
>TRBV15|TRBD1|few|TRBJ1-6
TGTGCCACCAGCCCCGGGAACAGGGGGATAGGTTCACCCCTCCACTTT
CATSPGNRGIGSPLHF
>TRBV20-1|NA|NA|TRBJ2-5
TGCAGTGCTGCAGGGGGGATGATGGAGACCCAGTACTTC
CSAAGGMMETQYF
>TRBV2|NA|few|TRBJ1-2
TGTGCCAGCAGTGAAGACGGGAGGGACTATGGCTACACCTTC
CASSEDGRDYGYTF
>TRBV11-2|TRBD1|many|TRBJ1-4
TGTGCCAGCACCGACTCGACAGGGGTTGACGAAAAACTGTTTTTT
CASTDSTGVDEKLFF
>TRBV24-1|TRBD1|NA|TRBJ1-2
TGTGCCACCAGCCGGGACAGCAACTATGGCTACACCTTC
CATSRDSNYGYTF
>TRBV20-1|NA|many|TRBJ1-1
TGCAGTGCTAAGGCGGGGGGAGGGGACACTGAAGCTTTCTTT
CSAKAGGGDTEAFF
>TRBV20-1|NA|NA|TRBJ1-4
TGCAGTGCTAGAGAGACAGTCGGTCATGAAAAACTGTTTTTT
CSARETVGHEKLFF
>TRBV7-6|TRBD2|NA|TRBJ2-3
TGTGCCAGCAGCTTGGGGAGGGTCTCCACAGATACGCAGTATTTT
CASSLGRVSTDTQYF
>TRBV7-2|NA|once|TRBJ2-7
TGTGCCAGCAGCCCTCGGGGAACCTACGAGCAGTACTTC
CASSPRGTYEQYF
>TRBV11-1|NA|many|TRBJ1-1
TGTGCCAGCAGACCAGGGTCGGGAAACACTGAAGCTTTCTTT
CASRPGSGNTEAFF
>TRBV20-1|NA|many|TRBJ2-7
TGCAGTGCTAGACCGGGACTTCCAACCTACGAGCAGTACTTC
CSARPGLPTYEQYF
>TRBV5-1|NA|NA|TRBJ2-5
TGCGCCAGCAGCCCCGGACAGCTCCAAGGGACCCAGTACTTC
CASSPGQLQGTQYF